The 27 T cell receptor beta chains below all came from one sample that was sequenced in a study of blood T cell repertoires in COVID-19. Clones were read by immunoSEQ multiplex PCR, and TCRdb kept only the in-frame ones, dropping some. The sample has more than 200,000 clones, around 87% seen once; the top ten hold approximately 5.1%. The sequencing input was peripheral blood. These receptors were collected from a woman aged 60-70 years with COVID-19, enrolled during active disease.

The chain is built from TRBV24-1 and TRBJ2-1; 11 nucleotides align to TRBD2. The length of the CDR3 is 16 residues. The junction had 7 bases not matched to a gene; V was cut back by 5 bases and J by 5 bases. Germline lookup yields CDR1 KGHDR and CDR2 SFDVKD. CDR3 DNA: TGTGCCACCAGTGGCACTAGCGGGAGAGGCAACAATGAGCAGTTCTTC. Translated, it gives CATSGTSGRGNNEQFF.

This clone was counted once. The V gene is TRBV6-5, the J gene TRBJ2-7; 8 bases fit TRBD1. Germline assignment: CDR1 MNHEY and CDR2 SVGAGI. Losses at the gene ends were 1 base for V and 3 bases for J; bases not matched to a gene: 5. The CDR3 loop spans 15 amino acids. This CDR3 is CASSYFPGQGYEQYF. For the CDR3, the DNA is TGTGCCAGCAGTTACTTCCCCGGACAGGGCTACGAGCAGTACTTC.

The chain is built from TRBV12-3 or TRBV12-4 and TRBJ2-1; TRBD1 agrees at 10 bases. This CDR3 spans 13 amino acids. Trimming at V came to 1 base and at J to 10 bases, leaving 1 base not matched to a gene. CDR3 bases: TGTGCCAGCAGTTTAGGGACAGGGGGAGAGCAGTTCTTC. It codes for CASSLGTGGEQFF.

This clone was observed once. This chain connects TRBV4-2 to TRBJ2-2; perhaps TRBD1 as D (6 bases). This CDR3 comprises 17 residues. From germline, CDR1 is LGHNA and CDR2 YNFKEQ. Between the trimmed V and J ends, which lost 0 bases and 5 bases, there was a span of 16 bases. The CDR3 bases are TGTGCCAGCAGCCAAGATCTATTGGGGGCGGAAACCGGGGAGCTGTTTTTT. This encodes CASSQDLLGAETGELFF.

The chain recombines TRBV7-9 with TRBJ2-5; tentative D call: TRBD1 (6 bases). The CDR3 has 14 amino acids. Trimming stripped 5 bases from V and 3 bases from J, with 13 bases between. The V gene's germline CDR1 is SEHNR and CDR2 FQNEAQ (reference sequence). The DNA for the CDR3 is TGTGCCAGCAGCCGTACCGGGACAAAAGAGACCCAGTACTTC. Its translation is CASSRTGTKETQYF.

This clone was recorded once. CDR3 sequence: CASSSPDRNYGYTF. CDR3 DNA sequence: TGTGCCAGCAGTTCCCCGGACAGGAACTATGGCTACACCTTC. The rearrangement uses TRBV28 and TRBJ1-2; 7 positions agree with TRBD1. Germline values: CDR1 MDHEN, CDR2 SYDVKM. The CDR3 loop spans 14 amino acids. Losses at the gene ends were 4 bases for V and 2 bases for J; bases not matched to a gene: 4.

The chain joins TRBV9 to TRBJ1-2; 10 bases are shared with TRBD1. Germline lookup yields CDR1 SGDLS and CDR2 YYNGEE. V lost 2 bases to trimming and J lost 6 bases; unmatched junction nucleotides: 13. CDR3 length: 17 amino acids. CDR3 residues: CASSVRTLRQGADGYTF. The CDR3 DNA reads TGTGCCAGCAGCGTCCGGACTCTCCGACAGGGGGCGGATGGCTACACCTTC.

This clone was observed a single time. The gene calls are TRBV24-1 and TRBJ2-3, with 11 bases lining up with TRBD2. V dropped 2 bases and J dropped 11; count of bases not matched to a gene: 8. The CDR3 consists of 15 residues. The germline V gene has CDR1 KGHDR and CDR2 SFDVKD. The CDR3 region has the DNA TGTGCCACCAGTGATTCGGGACTAGCGGCTGAGTTGCAGTATTTT. Amino acid sequence: CATSDSGLAAELQYF.

The V call is TRBV5-1, the J call TRBJ1-4; 8 bases line up with TRBD1. Germline V gene sequence: CDR1 SGHRS, CDR2 YFSETQ. The CDR3 totals 16 residues. V trimming: 1 base; J trimming: 7 bases; junction bases outside the gene matches: 9. In nucleotides, the CDR3 is TGCGCCAGCAGCTTGTTTGGACAGGGTCTCGGTGAAAAACTGTTTTTT. Its translation: CASSLFGQGLGEKLFF.

The J gene is TRBJ2-2, the V gene TRBV4-2, with 14 nucleotides matching TRBD2. This CDR3 comprises 20 residues. The V gene's germline CDR1 is LGHNA and CDR2 YNFKEQ. The J segment lost 5 bases and the V segment lost 4 bases, leaving 15 bases of the junction unmatched. Written as DNA, the CDR3 is TGTGCCAGCAGCCCTAAGTCGACTAGCGGGAGGGGGAGGTGGACCGGGGAGCTGTTTTTT. It yields the protein CASSPKSTSGRGRWTGELFF.

V gene TRBV5-6 combines with J gene TRBJ1-1, with no clear D. Trimming removed 2 bases at V and 3 bases at J, with 20 bases between. Germline assignment: CDR1 SGHDT and CDR2 YYEEEE. CDR3 length: 17 amino acids. The CDR3 sequence is CASSLWGGSPTDTEAFF. The CDR3 nucleotides read TGTGCCAGCAGCTTATGGGGAGGATCCCCTACGGACACTGAAGCTTTCTTT.

V usage is TRBV7-2 and J usage is TRBJ1-2; TRBD1 might be the D (5 bases). The CDR3 totals 14 residues. The V end lost 5 bases, the J end lost 9 bases, and 19 bases lay between the germline ends. CDR1 SGHTA and CDR2 FQGNSA come from the germline V gene. In nucleotides, the CDR3 is TGTGCCAGCAGCCGGTGGGTTGGGGCGGAAAGCTACACCTTC. Its translation is CASSRWVGAESYTF.

The CDR3 reads CASSSNTGSGNTIYF. The CDR3 region has the DNA TGCGCCAGCAGCTCAAATACAGGGTCTGGAAACACCATATATTTT. The chain links TRBV5-1 to TRBJ1-3; TRBD1 might be the D (6 bases). The V and J ends lost 3 bases and 1 base respectively, with 11 bases between them. Germline CDR1 is SGHRS and CDR2 is YFSETQ. This CDR3 has 15 residues.

This chain uses TRBV7-9 with TRBJ1-6; D ambiguous. The CDR3 extends over 14 amino acids. V was pared by 1 base and J by 7 bases, with 8 bases between. Germline V gene data show CDR1 as SEHNR and CDR2 as FQNEAQ (reference sequence). In DNA, the CDR3 is TGTGCCAGCAGCTTAGAGGCGGCGAATTCACCCCTCCACTTT. It codes for CASSLEAANSPLHF.

This sequence joins TRBV12-3 or TRBV12-4 and TRBJ2-3; D uncertain. The V end lost 6 bases, the J end lost 8 bases, and 15 bases lay between the germline ends. The CDR3 consists of 13 residues. The CDR3 is CASRPLDVSTQYF. In nucleotides, the CDR3 is TGTGCCAGCAGACCCCTAGATGTGAGTACGCAGTATTTT.

This clone appeared a single time. The rearrangement links TRBV29-1 to TRBJ2-5; D is perhaps TRBD2 (5 bases). Trimming left V 4 bases short and J 2 bases short, with 11 bases between. Germline V gene sequence: CDR1 SQVTM, CDR2 ANQGSEA. CDR3 length: 13 amino acids. Written as DNA, the CDR3 is TGCAGCGTTGGGGCGGGCTCTCAAGAGACCCAGTACTTC. Protein: CSVGAGSQETQYF.

This clone was seen a handful of times. V and J are TRBV27 and TRBJ2-5; 11 nucleotides line up with TRBD1. CDR3 size: 16 residues. V shed 3 bases, J shed 7 bases, and the junction held 10 bases outside the gene matches. Germline CDR1 MNHEY, CDR2 SMNVEV (reference sequence). CDR3 residues: CASSLAGQGGTGTQYF. As DNA, the CDR3 is TGTGCCAGCAGTTTGGCGGGACAGGGGGGGACCGGGACCCAGTACTTC.

This clone was found a few times. V is TRBV7-3 and J is TRBJ2-3; 7 bases are shared with TRBD2. CDR3 length: 15 residues. Trimming cost V 1 base and J 5 bases; bases outside gene matches: 6. The germline CDR1 and CDR2 sequences are SGHTA and FQGTGA. CDR3 sequence: CASSLRAGRVDTQYF. CDR3 nucleotide sequence: TGTGCCAGCAGCTTAAGAGCGGGACGGGTAGATACGCAGTATTTT. The whole variable domain, filled in from reference TRBV7-3 and TRBJ2-3, reads GAGVSQTPSNKVTEKGKYVELRCDPISGHTALYWYRQSLGQGPEFLIYFQGTGAADDSGLPNDRFFAVRPEGSVSTLKIQRTERGDSAVYLCASSLRAGRVDTQYFGPGTRLTVL.

The chain has TRBV28 and TRBJ1-4; D remains ambiguous. Deletions cut 7 bases from V and 4 bases from J, with 7 bases between. Per the germline V gene, CDR1 is MDHEN and CDR2 is SYDVKM. This CDR3 region has 12 residues. In DNA, the CDR3 is TGTGCCAGCATGAGTGTTAATGAAAAACTGTTTTTT. It codes for CASMSVNEKLFF.

The gene calls are TRBV11-2 and TRBJ1-2; perhaps TRBD1 as D (5 bases). In germline, CDR1 is SGHAT, CDR2 FQNNGV. The CDR3 totals 16 residues. Trimming stripped 3 bases from V and 4 bases from J, with 18 bases between. CDR3 sequence reads: CASSFGMGRAAYGYTF. CDR3 bases: TGTGCCAGCAGCTTTGGCATGGGCAGGGCGGCCTATGGCTACACCTTC.

V and J are TRBV9 and TRBJ2-2; tentatively, D is TRBD2 (6 bases). The ends were cut back, 4 bases at V and 5 bases at J, with 18 bases in the middle. Per germline, CDR1 SGDLS and CDR2 YYNGEE. This CDR3 is built from 16 residues. For the CDR3, the DNA is TGTGCCAGCAGCCCCCGGAGGGACGGTGGGACCGGGGAGCTGTTTTTT. Amino acid sequence: CASSPRRDGGTGELFF.

The V and J genes are TRBV20-1 and TRBJ2-7; D is ambiguous. This CDR3 region has 11 residues. V was trimmed by 1 base and J by 4 bases, leaving 5 bases between them. The germline CDR1 and CDR2 sequences are DFQATT and SNEGSKA (reference sequence). The CDR3, as DNA: TGCAGTGCTAGAGGGCAATACGAGCAGTACTTC. Translation gives CSARGQYEQYF.

The chain uses TRBV18 and TRBJ1-1; D call uncertain. CDR1 and CDR2 (germline): KGHSH, LQKENI. Trimming shortened V by 5 bases and J by 1 base, and 11 bases separated the two germline ends. The CDR3 covers 14 residues. CDR3 amino acids: CASSTQQSNTEAFF. Written as DNA, the CDR3 is TGTGCCAGCTCAACACAGCAATCGAACACTGAAGCTTTCTTT.

V and J are TRBV6-1 and TRBJ2-1, with TRBD1 identical over 10 bases. After removal of 3 bases from V and 7 bases from J, the junction contained 9 bases not matched to a gene. Germline assignment: CDR1 MNHNS and CDR2 SASEGT. The length of the CDR3 is 16 residues. As DNA, the CDR3 is TGTGCCAGCAGTGAGAAGGGGACAGGGGTAAGGAATGAGCAGTTCTTC. This gives the protein CASSEKGTGVRNEQFF.

The J gene is TRBJ1-6, the V gene TRBV5-1; D remains unclear. Germline lookup yields CDR1 SGHRS and CDR2 YFSETQ. The CDR3 loop spans 15 amino acids. V was pared by 0 bases and J by 1 base, with 5 bases between. The CDR3: CASSLERSYNSPLHF. The CDR3 nucleotides read TGCGCCAGCAGCTTGGAGCGGTCCTATAATTCACCCCTCCACTTT.

The chain employs TRBV5-1 and TRBJ1-2; D gene uncertain. Trimming shortened V by 5 bases and J by 5 bases, and 22 bases separated the two germline ends. This CDR3 is 16 amino acids long. Germline V CDR1 and CDR2: SGHRS, YFSETQ. The CDR3 bases are TGCGCCAGCAGTACGAGTGGTTTAGCAGCTACTTATGGCTACACCTTC. Amino acids: CASSTSGLAATYGYTF.

The chain recombines TRBV11-1 with TRBJ1-1, with 11 bases that match TRBD1. CDR1 SGHAT and CDR2 FQDESV come from the germline V gene (reference sequence). The CDR3 extends over 12 amino acids. V gave up 8 bases and J gave up 7 bases; unmatched junction bases: 3. Here the CDR3 reads CASRTGGFEAFF. In DNA, the CDR3 is TGTGCCAGCCGGACAGGGGGCTTTGAAGCTTTCTTT.